These 10 T cell receptor beta chains came from one sample sequenced in a study of T cell repertoires in cytomegalovirus infection. TCRdb analysed the reads with MiXCR anew, one entry per CDR3 protein. This sample has 550,000 to 700,000 distinct CDR3 sequences; about 39% occur once, and the top ten carry around 48%. These receptors' targets are unknown. The sequenced sample was cultured PBMCs, obtained from culture after CMV antigen stimulation. All receptors derive from a human donor in good health (CMV status not recorded). Some clones in this sample may be carry-over from other donors' samples.

The rearrangement joins TRBV27 to TRBJ2-7; 8 bases are a match to TRBD2. V gave up 4 bases and J gave up 6 bases; unmatched junction bases: 11. This CDR3 comprises 15 residues. Germline V gene lookup returns CDR1 MNHEY and CDR2 SMNVEV (reference sequence). The CDR3 DNA sequence: TGTGCCAGCAGTTCCCTGGGACTAGTTCGTGGCGAGCAGTACTTC. Translation gives CASSSLGLVRGEQYF.

This clonotype has only a few counts. The chain carries TRBV7-9 and TRBJ2-3; D is unresolved. The germline CDR1 and CDR2 sequences are SEHNR and FQNEAQ (reference sequence). The CDR3 totals 13 residues. The V gene lost 5 bases and the J gene lost 2 bases, with 8 bases spanning the gap. This CDR3 reads CASSGVTTDTQYF. CDR3 nucleotides: TGTGCCAGCAGCGGAGTTACCACAGATACGCAGTATTTT. The full variable domain, with the rest looked up from reference TRBV7-9 and TRBJ2-3, is DTGVSQNPRHKITKRGQNVTFRCDPISEHNRLYWYRQTLGQGPEFLTYFQNEAQLEKSRLLSDRFSAERPKGSFSTLEIQRTEQGDSAMYLCASSGVTTDTQYFGPGTRLTVL.

The chain recombines TRBV29-1 with TRBJ1-1; maybe TRBD1 (6 bases). CDR1 and CDR2 (germline): SQVTM, ANQGSEA. Trimming stripped 8 bases from V and 6 bases from J, with 19 bases between. CDR3 length: 13 amino acids. Written as DNA, the CDR3 is TGCAGCTCCCGTACAGGGCTGTCCGCTGAAGCTTTCTTT. It encodes CSSRTGLSAEAFF.

This clonotype was seen a few times. The rearrangement uses TRBV28 and TRBJ2-1; the D is unclear. Between the trimmed V and J ends, which lost 4 bases and 8 bases, there was a span of 21 bases. From germline, CDR1 is MDHEN and CDR2 SYDVKM. The length of the CDR3 is 16 residues. The CDR3 spells CASSSDPSSVPDEQFF. The CDR3 DNA reads TGTGCCAGCAGTTCGGACCCTTCTTCAGTCCCGGATGAGCAGTTCTTC.

The table lists this clonotype with a few counts. This chain links TRBV28 with TRBJ1-1; the D is unclear. The CDR3 sequence is 14 residues long. Deletions cut 8 bases from V and 1 base from J, with 14 bases between. Germline V gene data show CDR1 as MDHEN and CDR2 as SYDVKM. CDR3 nucleotides: TGTGCCAGCTGGACGGGCGGGGAGAACACTGAAGCTTTCTTT. Translated, it gives CASWTGGENTEAFF.

V usage is TRBV20-1 and J usage is TRBJ2-1, with 8 positions matching TRBD2. This CDR3 spans 15 amino acids. Germline V CDR1 and CDR2: DFQATT, SNEGSKA (reference sequence). Germline trimming cut 3 bases from V and 5 bases from J; bases unmatched to any gene: 9. The CDR3 here is CSASEGTSGDNEQFF. The CDR3 region has the DNA TGCAGTGCTAGCGAAGGTACTAGCGGTGACAATGAGCAGTTCTTC.

The chain is built from TRBV18 and TRBJ2-3; D ambiguous. This CDR3 is 15 amino acids long. Per the germline V gene, CDR1 is KGHSH and CDR2 is LQKENI. The V end was cut by 1 base, the J end by 0 bases, with 8 bases between. The CDR3 reads CASSPRTDSTDTQYF. CDR3 nucleotides: TGTGCCAGCTCACCACGGACCGACAGCACAGATACGCAGTATTTT.

V is TRBV7-4 and J is TRBJ2-7; D is ambiguous. The V gene's germline CDR1 is SGHVT and CDR2 SQSDAQ. With 0 bases removed from V and 2 bases from J, the gap between germline ends came to 8 bases. The CDR3 sequence is 14 residues long. CDR3 bases: TGTGCCAGCAGCTTAGCGCGGACCCCCTACGAGCAGTACTTC. Translated: CASSLARTPYEQYF. The whole variable domain, filled in from reference TRBV7-4 and TRBJ2-7, reads GAGVSQSPRYKVAKRGRDVALRCDSISGHVTLYWYRQTLGQGSEVLTYSQSDAQRDKSGRPSGRFSAERPERSVSTLKIQRTEQGDSAVYLCASSLARTPYEQYFGPGTRLTVT.

This chain uses TRBV2 with TRBJ1-2; 9 positions match TRBD1. Looked up from germline, CDR1 is SNHLY and CDR2 is FYNNEI. This CDR3 comprises 15 residues. V lost 7 bases and J lost 4; bases outside the gene matches: 10. CDR3 amino acids: CASKLNRDRAYGYTF. The CDR3 DNA reads as TGTGCCAGCAAACTCAACCGGGACAGGGCCTATGGCTACACCTTC.

A few counts support this clonotype. The genes are TRBV7-2 and TRBJ2-1; D is unclear. The CDR3 length is 15 residues. V dropped 5 bases and J dropped 2 bases, with 13 bases sitting between them. CDR1 and CDR2 from the germline V gene are SGHTA and FQGNSA. The CDR3 DNA reads as TGTGCCAGCAGCCCTGAGGTGTTTCCCTACAATGAGCAGTTCTTC. It is translated as CASSPEVFPYNEQFF.